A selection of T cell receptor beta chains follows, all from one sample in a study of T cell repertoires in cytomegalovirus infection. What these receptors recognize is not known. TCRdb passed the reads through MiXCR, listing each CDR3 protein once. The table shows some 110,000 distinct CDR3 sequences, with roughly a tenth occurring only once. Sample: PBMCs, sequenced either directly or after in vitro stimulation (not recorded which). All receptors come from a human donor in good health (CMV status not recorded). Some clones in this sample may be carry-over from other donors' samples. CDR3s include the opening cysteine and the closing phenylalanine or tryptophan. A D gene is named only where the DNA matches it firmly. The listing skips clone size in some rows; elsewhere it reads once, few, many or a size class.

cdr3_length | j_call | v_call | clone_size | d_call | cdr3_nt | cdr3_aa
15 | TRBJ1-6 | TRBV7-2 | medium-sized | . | TGTGCCAGCAGCACCAGGGACACCTATAATTCACCCCTCCACTTT | CASSTRDTYNSPLHF
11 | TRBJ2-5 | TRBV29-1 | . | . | TGCAGCGCCACTACAGGGGAGACCCAGTACTTC | CSATTGETQYF
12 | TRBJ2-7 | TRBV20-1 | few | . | TGCAGTGCTAGGACTAGGGACTACGAGCAGTACTTC | CSARTRDYEQYF
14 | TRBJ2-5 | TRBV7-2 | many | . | TGTGCCAGCAGCTTACTTCGGAGTTCGGAGACCCAGTACTTC | CASSLLRSSETQYF
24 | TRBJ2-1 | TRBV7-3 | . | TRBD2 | TGTGCCAGCAGCTCCTACGGGACTAGCGGGAGGTCCCAATCAATATTCTTCTTATACAATGAGCAGTTCTTC | CASSSYGTSGRSQSIFFLYNEQFF
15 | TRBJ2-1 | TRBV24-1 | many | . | TGTGCCACCAGTGATCCCGGGATAGCGGCCAATGAGCAGTTCTTC | CATSDPGIAANEQFF
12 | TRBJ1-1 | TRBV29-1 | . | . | TGCAGCGGGGGGGCCGGCGCGGGATCGTCTTTCTTT | CSGGAGAGSSFF
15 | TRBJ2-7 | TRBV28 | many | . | TGTGCCAGCAGTGGGTCTCCAGGAGCTCCAAGGAAGCGGTACTTC | CASSGSPGAPRKRYF
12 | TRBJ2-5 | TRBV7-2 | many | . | TGTGCCAGCAGCTTCAGAGGGGGGACCCAGTACTTC | CASSFRGGTQYF
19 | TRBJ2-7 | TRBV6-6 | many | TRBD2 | TGTGCCAGCAGTATGGAGGGACTAGCGGGAGTTACGGGGCTCTACGAGCAGTACTTC | CASSMEGLAGVTGLYEQYF
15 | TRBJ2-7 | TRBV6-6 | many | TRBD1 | TGTGCCAGCAGTCAGCCGGGACAGGGGATGTACGAGCAGTACTTC | CASSQPGQGMYEQYF
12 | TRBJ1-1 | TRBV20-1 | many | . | TGCAGTGCTAGAGTGAGGGAGACTGAAGCTTTCTTT | CSARVRETEAFF
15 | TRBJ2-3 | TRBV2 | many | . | TGTGCCAGCAGTGAAAAGCTAGCCGAGTGGGATACGCAGTATTTT | CASSEKLAEWDTQYF
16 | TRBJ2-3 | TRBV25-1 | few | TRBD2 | TGTGCCAGCAGTACTAGCGGGAGGGCCCCGACAGATACGCAGTATTTT | CASSTSGRAPTDTQYF
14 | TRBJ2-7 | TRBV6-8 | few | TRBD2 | TGTGCCAGCAGTTCACAGCGGGGGAACTACGAGCAGTACTTC | CASSSQRGNYEQYF
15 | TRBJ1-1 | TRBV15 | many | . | TGTGCCACCAGCAGAGTAGGGACGCCTAACACTGAAGCTTTCTTT | CATSRVGTPNTEAFF
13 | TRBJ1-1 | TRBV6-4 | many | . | TGTGCCAGCAGTGCGCAGTTGAACACTGAAGCTTTCTTT | CASSAQLNTEAFF
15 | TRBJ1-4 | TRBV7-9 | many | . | TGTGCCAGCAGCTTCGACACCTCAACTAATGAAAAACTGTTTTTT | CASSFDTSTNEKLFF
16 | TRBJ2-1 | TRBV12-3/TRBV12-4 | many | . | TGTGCCAGCAGTTTAGGGTCGGCGGGCTACTACAATGAGCAGTTCTTC | CASSLGSAGYYNEQFF
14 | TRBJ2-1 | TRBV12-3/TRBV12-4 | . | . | TGTGCCAGCAGTTTGGCCCGAGGGGCCAATGAGCAGTTCTTC | CASSLARGANEQFF
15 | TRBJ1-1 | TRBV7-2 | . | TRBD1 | TGTGCCAGCAGCCTATCGACAGGGACCAACACTGAAGCTTTCTTT | CASSLSTGTNTEAFF
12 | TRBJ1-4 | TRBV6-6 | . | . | TGTGCCAGCAGTTACGAAGCCGAAAAACTGTTTTTT | CASSYEAEKLFF
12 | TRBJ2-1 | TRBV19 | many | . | TGTGCCAGTATCGGGGGATACAATGAGCAGTTCTTC | CASIGGYNEQFF
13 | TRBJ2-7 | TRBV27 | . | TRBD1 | TGTGCCAGCAGTTATGAAACAGGGGGAGAGCAGTACTTC | CASSYETGGEQYF
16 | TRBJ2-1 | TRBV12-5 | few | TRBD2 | TGTGCTAGTGGTGATTGGACTAGCGGGGGCTACAATGAGCAGTTCTTC | CASGDWTSGGYNEQFF
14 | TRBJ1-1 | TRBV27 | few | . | TGTGCCAGCAGTTTCAGGGGTGTGAACACTGAAGCTTTCTTT | CASSFRGVNTEAFF
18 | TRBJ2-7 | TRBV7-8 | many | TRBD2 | TGTGCCAGCAGCCCCCTAGGTAGCGGGAGGGCCGCTTCCTACGAGCAGTACTTC | CASSPLGSGRAASYEQYF
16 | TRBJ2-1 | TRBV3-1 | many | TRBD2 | TGTGCCAGCAGCCAAGTCGGCGGGAGGGCCTTGGATGAGCAGTTCTTC | CASSQVGGRALDEQFF
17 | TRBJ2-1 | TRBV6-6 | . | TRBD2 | TGTGCCAGCAGTTTCCAACCCGGGGCGGGAGAATGGAATGAGCAGTTCTTC | CASSFQPGAGEWNEQFF